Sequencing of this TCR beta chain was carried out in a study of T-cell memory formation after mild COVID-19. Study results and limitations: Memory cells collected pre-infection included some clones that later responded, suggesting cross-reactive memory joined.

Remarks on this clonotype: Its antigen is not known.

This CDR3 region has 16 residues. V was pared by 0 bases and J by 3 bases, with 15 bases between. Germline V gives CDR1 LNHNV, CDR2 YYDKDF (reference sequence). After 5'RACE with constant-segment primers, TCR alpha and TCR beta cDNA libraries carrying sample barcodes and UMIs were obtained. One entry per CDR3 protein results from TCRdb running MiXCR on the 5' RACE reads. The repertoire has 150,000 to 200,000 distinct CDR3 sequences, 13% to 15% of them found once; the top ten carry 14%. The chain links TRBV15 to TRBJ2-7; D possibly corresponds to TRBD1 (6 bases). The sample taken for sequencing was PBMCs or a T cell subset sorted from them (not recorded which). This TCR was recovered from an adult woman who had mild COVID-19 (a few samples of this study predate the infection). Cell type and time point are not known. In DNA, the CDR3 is TGTGCCACCAGCAGAGAAATTAGGGACACCAGCTACGAGCAGTACTTC. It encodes CATSREIRDTSYEQYF.